The next 22 T cell receptor beta chains were all read from a single sample in a study of blood T cells in healthy people across ages. A second PCR of 7 to 11 cycles used a sample-barcoded 5' primer and a J-beta primer mix. TCRdb processed the 5' RACE reads anew with MiXCR; each CDR3 protein has one entry. Counted here are 1.5 million to 2 million distinct CDR3 sequences, 49% occurring once; the ten biggest clones make up approximately 2.1%. Sequencing used blood. Receptors originate from a woman in her forties in good health.

This clonotype has a single count. The chain is built from TRBV3-1 and TRBJ2-1; 8 bases match TRBD2. Germline V gives CDR1 LGHDT, CDR2 YNNKEL (reference sequence). This CDR3 is built from 17 residues. The V and J ends lost 0 bases and 3 bases, in that order; junction bases with no gene match: 7. This CDR3 is CASSQDLKRGRYNEQFF. DNA of the CDR3: TGTGCCAGCAGCCAAGATCTAAAGCGGGGGCGCTACAATGAGCAGTTCTTC.

The chain recombines TRBV29-1 with TRBJ1-2, with D uncertain. The germline V gene encodes CDR1 SQVTM and CDR2 ANQGSEA. V lost 4 bases to trimming and J lost 2 bases, with 20 bases between them. The CDR3 totals 16 residues. This chain's CDR3 is CSVGGYSISGNYGYTF. CDR3 sequence (DNA): TGCAGCGTTGGCGGGTACTCTATCTCGGGGAACTATGGCTACACCTTC.

This clonotype showed up just a few times. V usage is TRBV6-5 and J usage is TRBJ2-1; D perhaps matches TRBD1 (6 bases). The CDR3 spans 18 residues. V was clipped by 2 bases and J by 0 bases, with 17 bases between them. Germline-derived CDR1 and CDR2 are MNHEY and SVGAGI. The CDR3: CASSYTRPTGSSYNEQFF. The CDR3 DNA reads TGTGCCAGCAGTTACACGAGGCCAACAGGGAGCTCCTACAATGAGCAGTTCTTC.

The chain employs TRBV9 and TRBJ1-2, with D tentatively TRBD1 (6 bases). V lost 3 bases, J lost 6 bases, and 15 bases lay in between. Germline loops: CDR1 SGDLS, CDR2 YYNGEE. This CDR3 comprises 14 residues. In nucleotides, the CDR3 is TGTGCCAGCAGCGAACTAACAGGGAACGATGGCTACACCTTC. It specifies CASSELTGNDGYTF.

Notes on this clonotype: One junction end disagrees with the germline gene, perhaps due to a read error. The chain carries TRBV5-5 and TRBJ2-1, with D possibly TRBD1 on 6 matching bases. The CDR3 is 12 amino acids. Germline V gives CDR1 SGHKS, CDR2 YYEKEE (reference sequence). The CDR3 DNA sequence: TGTGCCAACAGCTCGTCCGGGACAGAGCAGTTCTTC. Translation: CANSSSGTEQFF.

This clonotype was observed a handful of times. The genes are TRBV28 and TRBJ2-7; 7 bases agree with TRBD2. The CDR3 sequence is 15 residues long. Germline CDR1 reads MDHEN; CDR2 reads SYDVKM. Losses at the gene ends were 3 bases for V and 1 base for J; bases not matched to a gene: 6. The DNA of the CDR3 is TGTGCCAGCAGTTTCGGGGAGGGCATTTCCTACGAGCAGTACTTC. This codes for CASSFGEGISYEQYF.

This chain uses TRBV20-1 with TRBJ2-6; D call uncertain. V lost 0 bases, J lost 0 bases, and 12 bases lay in between. The CDR3 has 17 residues. Germline CDR1 and CDR2: DFQATT and SNEGSKA (reference sequence). CDR3 bases: TGCAGTGCTAGAGATCCTGTGGGGTTCTCTGGGGCCAACGTCCTGACTTTC. Residues: CSARDPVGFSGANVLTF.

V usage is TRBV6-1 and J usage is TRBJ2-6; a possible D gene is TRBD1 (5 bases). In germline, CDR1 is MNHNS, CDR2 SASEGT. The CDR3 is 17 residues long. The V gene lost 6 bases and the J gene lost 4 bases, with 19 bases spanning the gap. This CDR3 is CASRKTGALRGANVLTF. The DNA of the CDR3 is TGTGCCAGCAGGAAAACAGGTGCCCTCCGCGGGGCCAACGTCCTGACTTTC.

The chain joins TRBV11-1 to TRBJ1-1, with 7 positions matching TRBD1. The V and J ends lost 6 bases and 2 bases, in that order; junction bases with no gene match: 12. Germline V gene data show CDR1 as SGHAT and CDR2 as FQDESV (reference sequence). The CDR3 length is 16 residues. The CDR3 sequence: CASRDRGTAKNTEAFF. The CDR3 nucleotides read TGTGCCAGCAGGGACCGAGGGACAGCCAAAAACACTGAAGCTTTCTTT.

This clonotype appeared a few times. V gene TRBV29-1 combines with J gene TRBJ2-7; 10 positions match TRBD2. V was clipped by 4 bases and J by 9 bases; unmatched bases: 3. This CDR3 spans 11 amino acids. The V gene's germline CDR1 is SQVTM and CDR2 ANQGSEA. The chain's CDR3 is CSVGVAGGQYF. The CDR3 coding sequence is TGCAGCGTTGGAGTAGCGGGGGGGCAGTACTTC.

This clonotype has a single count. The rearrangement uses TRBV24-1 and TRBJ2-1, with 7 positions matching TRBD2. Per germline, CDR1 KGHDR and CDR2 SFDVKD. The junction had 5 bases not matched to a gene; V was cut back by 4 bases and J by 9 bases. The CDR3 covers 13 residues. DNA of the CDR3: TGTGCCACCAGTGACCTCGGGGGGATTGAGCAGTTCTTC. It is translated as CATSDLGGIEQFF.

The chain uses TRBV28 and TRBJ2-5, with 7 bases identical to TRBD1. The assigned J gene may be wrong: the sequence end matches TRBJ2-7 better. Germline CDR1 MDHEN, CDR2 SYDVKM. The CDR3 contains 14 residues. The CDR3 here is CASTSTGKIPEQYF. Here the CDR3 DNA reads TGTGCCAGCACCTCGACAGGGAAGATCCCCGAGCAGTACTTC.

The chain combines TRBV20-1 with TRBJ2-3; 14 bases map to TRBD2. The germline gives CDR1 DFQATT, CDR2 SNEGSKA (reference sequence). V lost 0 bases to trimming and J lost 3 bases; unmatched junction nucleotides: 11. This CDR3 spans 19 amino acids. The CDR3 reads CSARDLETSGGAYTDTQYF. The CDR3 nucleotides read TGCAGTGCTAGAGATCTCGAGACTAGCGGGGGGGCCTATACAGATACGCAGTATTTT.

In its sample, this clonotype was seen a few times. The V call is TRBV5-1, the J call TRBJ2-4, with 8 bases matching TRBD1. CDR1 is SGHRS, CDR2 YFSETQ, per germline. Trimming removed 4 bases from V and 8 bases from J; junction bases left unmatched: 8. The CDR3 is 14 residues long. The CDR3 DNA reads as TGCGCCAGCAGCCTATTACAGGGGGATCACATTCAGTACTTC. Its translation is CASSLLQGDHIQYF.

This chain connects TRBV2 to TRBJ2-4, with 8 bases identical to TRBD1. The J call may be in error: the DNA end matches TRBJ2-7 better. The germline V gene has CDR1 SNHLY and CDR2 FYNNEI. The CDR3 runs 17 residues. This chain's CDR3 is CASRKGTGERASYEQYF. The CDR3 DNA reads TGTGCCAGCAGAAAAGGGACAGGCGAGAGGGCCTCCTACGAGCAGTACTTC.

This chain joins TRBV18 and TRBJ2-7; 8 bases line up with TRBD2. Trimming removed 4 bases from V and 0 bases from J; junction bases left unmatched: 11. Per germline, CDR1 KGHSH and CDR2 LQKENI. The CDR3 is 17 amino acids. The CDR3 sequence is CASSLSIAGSSSYEQYF. The CDR3 DNA reads TGTGCCAGCTCACTATCCATAGCGGGGTCGAGCTCCTACGAGCAGTACTTC.

This clonotype has a count of ten or more. CDR3 loop: CASSQEPGTGGQGYTF. CDR3 bases: TGCGCCAGCAGCCAAGAGCCCGGGACAGGGGGTCAGGGCTACACCTTC. The V and J genes are TRBV4-3 and TRBJ1-2, with 11 bases fitting TRBD1. This CDR3 is built from 16 residues. In germline, CDR1 is LGHNA, CDR2 YSLEER. The V segment lost 0 bases and the J segment 8 bases; nucleotides outside the gene matches: 8.

The rearrangement uses TRBV7-2 and TRBJ2-5; D gene uncertain. The CDR3 loop spans 15 amino acids. CDR1 SGHTA and CDR2 FQGNSA come from the germline V gene. V was shortened by 3 bases and J by 1 base, with 12 bases between the two germline ends. The CDR3 reads CASSLGSSPQETQYF. The DNA for the CDR3 is TGTGCCAGCAGCTTGGGGTCGAGCCCCCAAGAGACCCAGTACTTC.

The CDR3 DNA follows: TGTGCCAGCAGCTCGGGACTGGGTGAGCAGTTCTTC. It specifies CASSSGLGEQFF. The chain couples TRBV5-6 to TRBJ2-1; the D gene is possibly TRBD2 (6 bases). V lost 3 bases and J 9 bases, leaving 10 bases between the germline ends. Looked up from germline, CDR1 is SGHDT and CDR2 is YYEEEE. CDR3 length: 12 amino acids. The complete variable domain, with remaining parts taken from reference TRBV5-6 and TRBJ2-1, reads DAGVTQSPTHLIKTRGQQVTLRCSPKSGHDTVSWYQQALGQGPQFIFQYYEEEERQRGNFPDRFSGHQFPNYSSELNVNALLLGDSALYLCASSSGLGEQFFGPGTRLTVL.

The chain uses TRBV4-3 and TRBJ2-7; 12 bases line up with TRBD2. CDR1 is LGHNA, CDR2 YSLEER, per germline. This CDR3 contains 16 residues. The junction had 1 base not matched to a gene; V was cut back by 0 bases and J by 1 base. CDR3: CASSQEGLAGSYEQYF. CDR3 nucleotides: TGCGCCAGCAGCCAAGAGGGACTAGCGGGTTCCTACGAGCAGTACTTC.

This clonotype has a handful of counts. This chain connects TRBV9 to TRBJ2-3; D possibly corresponds to TRBD1 (6 bases). The V end was cut by 0 bases, the J end by 4 bases, with 15 bases between. The CDR3 is made up of 16 amino acids. Germline CDR1 SGDLS, CDR2 YYNGEE. The CDR3 protein is CASSVEEQGWADTQYF. CDR3 nucleotide sequence: TGTGCCAGCAGCGTAGAGGAACAGGGCTGGGCAGATACGCAGTATTTT.

This clonotype was found a few times. The chain uses TRBV13 and TRBJ2-1; TRBD1 might be the D (5 bases). Germline CDR1 is PRHDT and CDR2 is FYEKMQ (reference sequence). Deletions cut 6 bases from V and 7 bases from J, with 19 bases between. The CDR3 covers 15 residues. CDR3 sequence: CASSAVREFMNEQFF. In DNA, the CDR3 is TGTGCCAGCAGTGCGGTCAGGGAATTTATGAATGAGCAGTTCTTC.